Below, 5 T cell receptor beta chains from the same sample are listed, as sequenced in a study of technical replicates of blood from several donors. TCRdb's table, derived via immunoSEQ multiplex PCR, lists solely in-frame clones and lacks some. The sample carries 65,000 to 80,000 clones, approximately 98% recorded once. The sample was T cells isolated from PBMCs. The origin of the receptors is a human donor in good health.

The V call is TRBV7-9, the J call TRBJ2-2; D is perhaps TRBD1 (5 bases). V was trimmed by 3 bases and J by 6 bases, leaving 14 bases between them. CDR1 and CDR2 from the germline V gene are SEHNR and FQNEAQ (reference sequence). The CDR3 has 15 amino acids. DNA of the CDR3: TGTGCCAGCAGCTTTACAGTCTCAGGGTCCGGGGAGCTGTTTTTT. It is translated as CASSFTVSGSGELFF.

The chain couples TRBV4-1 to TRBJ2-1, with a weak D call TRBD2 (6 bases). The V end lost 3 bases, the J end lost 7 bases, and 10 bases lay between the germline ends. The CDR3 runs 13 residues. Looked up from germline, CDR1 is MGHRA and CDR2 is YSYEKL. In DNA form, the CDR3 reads TGCGCCAGCAGCCAGACTAGTGGGAATGAGCAGTTCTTC. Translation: CASSQTSGNEQFF.

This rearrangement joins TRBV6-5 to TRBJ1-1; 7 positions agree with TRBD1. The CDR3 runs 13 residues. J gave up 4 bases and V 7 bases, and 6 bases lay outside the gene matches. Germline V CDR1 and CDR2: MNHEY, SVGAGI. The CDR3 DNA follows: TGTGCCAGCAAGACAGGGAGCGCCACTGAAGCTTTCTTT. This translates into CASKTGSATEAFF.

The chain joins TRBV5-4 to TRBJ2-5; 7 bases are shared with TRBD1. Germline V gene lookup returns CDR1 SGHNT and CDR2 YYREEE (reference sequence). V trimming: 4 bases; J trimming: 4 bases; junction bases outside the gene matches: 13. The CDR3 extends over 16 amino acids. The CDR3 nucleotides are TGTGCCAGCAGCCTGCCCCAACAGGGGACCCCAGAGACCCAGTACTTC. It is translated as CASSLPQQGTPETQYF.

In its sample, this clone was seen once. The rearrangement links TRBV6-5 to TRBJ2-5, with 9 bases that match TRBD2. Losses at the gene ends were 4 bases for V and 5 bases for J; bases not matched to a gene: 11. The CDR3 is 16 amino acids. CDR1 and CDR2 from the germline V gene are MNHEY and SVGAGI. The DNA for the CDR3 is TGTGCCAGCAGTTCCTCCCATGATAGCGGGAGTGAGACCCAGTACTTC. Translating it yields CASSSSHDSGSETQYF.